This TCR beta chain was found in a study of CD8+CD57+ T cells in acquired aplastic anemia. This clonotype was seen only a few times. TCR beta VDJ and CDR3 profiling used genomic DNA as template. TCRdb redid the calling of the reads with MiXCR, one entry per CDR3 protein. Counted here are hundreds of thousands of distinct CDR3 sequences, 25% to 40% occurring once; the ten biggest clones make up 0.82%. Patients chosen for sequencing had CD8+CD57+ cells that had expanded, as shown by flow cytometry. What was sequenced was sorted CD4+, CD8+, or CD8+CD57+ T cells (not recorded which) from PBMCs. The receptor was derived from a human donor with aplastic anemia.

The CDR3 region has the DNA TGCAGTGCCTCGATGGGGACTAGCGGGGACTACGAGCAGTACTTC. Encoded protein: CSASMGTSGDYEQYF. The chain uses TRBV20-1 and TRBJ2-7, with 13 bases identical to TRBD2. CDR3 length equals 15 residues. The junction had 8 bases not matched to a gene; V was cut back by 6 bases and J by 3 bases. The germline V gene has CDR1 DFQATT and CDR2 SNEGSKA (reference sequence).